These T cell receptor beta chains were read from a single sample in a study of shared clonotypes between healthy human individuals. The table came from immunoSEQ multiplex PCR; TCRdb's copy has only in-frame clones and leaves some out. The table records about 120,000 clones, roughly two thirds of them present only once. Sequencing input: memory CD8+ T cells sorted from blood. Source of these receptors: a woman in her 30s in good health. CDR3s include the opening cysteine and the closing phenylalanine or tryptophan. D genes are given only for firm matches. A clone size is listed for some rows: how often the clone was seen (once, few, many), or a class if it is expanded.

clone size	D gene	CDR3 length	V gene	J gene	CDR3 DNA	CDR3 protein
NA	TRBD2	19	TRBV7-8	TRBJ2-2	TGTGCCAGCAGCTTACATCCGGACCTAGCGGGAGGTCACACCGGGGAGCTGTTTTTT	CASSLHPDLAGGHTGELFF
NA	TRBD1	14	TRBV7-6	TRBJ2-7	TGTGCCAGCAGTCTCACACAGGGGGCTGACGAGCAGTACTTC	CASSLTQGADEQYF
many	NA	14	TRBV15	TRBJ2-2	TGTGCCACCAGCAGAGATCGCGAAACCGGGGAGCTGTTTTTT	CATSRDRETGELFF
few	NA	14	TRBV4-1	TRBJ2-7	TGCGCCAGCAGCCAAGTTGCGGCGGTCCACGAGCAGTACTTC	CASSQVAAVHEQYF
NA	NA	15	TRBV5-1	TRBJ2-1	TGCGCCAGCAGCTTGACGGGAAGAATCTACAATGAGCAGTTCTTC	CASSLTGRIYNEQFF
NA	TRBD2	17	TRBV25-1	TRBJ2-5	TGTGCCAGCAGTGAAAAGGGGATTAGCGGGAGAAAAGAGACCCAGTACTTC	CASSEKGISGRKETQYF
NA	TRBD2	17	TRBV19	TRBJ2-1	TGTGCCAGTAGTGCCCGGGTAGCGGGTTTCTCCTACAATGAGCAGTTCTTC	CASSARVAGFSYNEQFF
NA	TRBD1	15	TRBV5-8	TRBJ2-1	TGTGCCAGCAGCCGCAACCGAGACAGGGAGAAAGAGCAGTTCTTC	CASSRNRDREKEQFF
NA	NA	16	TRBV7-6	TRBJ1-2	TGTGCCAGCAGCTTAGGTACGCCGGGGTCCACCTATGGCTACACCTTC	CASSLGTPGSTYGYTF
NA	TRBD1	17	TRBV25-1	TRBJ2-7	TGTGCCAGCAGTGAAATCTCCCCGACAGGGGGCATTTACGAGCAGTACTTC	CASSEISPTGGIYEQYF
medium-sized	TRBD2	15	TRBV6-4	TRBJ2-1	TGTGCCAGCAGTGACTCGACTAGCGGGAGCAATGAGCAGTTCTTC	CASSDSTSGSNEQFF
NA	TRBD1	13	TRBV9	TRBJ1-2	TGTGCCAGCAGCAGGACAGGGTACTATGGCTACACCTTC	CASSRTGYYGYTF
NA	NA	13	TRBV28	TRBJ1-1	TGTGCCAGCAGCCCCAGGTATACCAGGGAAGCTTTCTTT	CASSPRYTREAFF
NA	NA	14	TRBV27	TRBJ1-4	TGTGCCAGCAGCGACAGATCAACTAATGAAAAACTGTTTTTT	CASSDRSTNEKLFF
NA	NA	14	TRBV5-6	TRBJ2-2	TGTGCCAGCAGCCCCCCCAGCCCAGCCGGGGAGCTGTTTTTT	CASSPPSPAGELFF
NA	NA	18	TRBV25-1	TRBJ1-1	TGTGCCAGCAGTGCCCAAAGTTTGGACAGTAAGGCCTACACTGAAGCTTTCTTT	CASSAQSLDSKAYTEAFF
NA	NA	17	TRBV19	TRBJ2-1	TGTGCCAGTAGTGCCGGTATTGCGTACGACTCCTACAATGAGCAGTTCTTC	CASSAGIAYDSYNEQFF
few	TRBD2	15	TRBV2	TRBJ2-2	TGTGCCACAGCCCCAAGCGGGAGGTACACCGGGGAGCTGTTTTTT	CATAPSGRYTGELFF
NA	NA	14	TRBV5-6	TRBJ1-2	TGTGCCAGCAGCTTTCAGCTTCGGAACTATGGCTACACCTTC	CASSFQLRNYGYTF
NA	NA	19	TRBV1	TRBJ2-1	TGCACCAGCAGCCCCCTACCCCCACTAGAGGAGGGGCCAGAGGGTGAGCAGTTCTTC	CTSSPLPPLEEGPEGEQFF
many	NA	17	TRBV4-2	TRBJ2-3	TGTGCCAGCAGCTTAGAATGGGCAGGGGGGAGCACAGATACGCAGTATTTT	CASSLEWAGGSTDTQYF
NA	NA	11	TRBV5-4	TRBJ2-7	TGTGCCAGCAGCTCCGACTACGAGCAGTACTTC	CASSSDYEQYF
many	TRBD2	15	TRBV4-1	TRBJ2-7	TGCGCCAGCAGCCAAACGACTAGCGGGAGCTACGAGCAGTACTTC	CASSQTTSGSYEQYF
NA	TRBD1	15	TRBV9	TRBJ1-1	TGTGCCAGCAACTCTTGGACAGGGGTGAACACTGAAGCTTTCTTT	CASNSWTGVNTEAFF
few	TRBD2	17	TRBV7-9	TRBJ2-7	TGTGCCAGCAGCCCCGGACTAGCGGGAGAGACGATCTACGAGCAGTACTTC	CASSPGLAGETIYEQYF
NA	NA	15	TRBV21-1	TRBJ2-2	TGTGCCAGCATAGTCGACAGGGGACACACCGGGGAGCTGTTTTTT	CASIVDRGHTGELFF
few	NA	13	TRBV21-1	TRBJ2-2	TGTGCCAGCGGGGTAGCAAATACCGGGGAGCTGTTTTTT	CASGVANTGELFF
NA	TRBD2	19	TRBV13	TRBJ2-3	TGTGCCAGCAGCGAGGGACTAGCGGGAGTGACGTACGCCACAGATACGCAGTATTTT	CASSEGLAGVTYATDTQYF
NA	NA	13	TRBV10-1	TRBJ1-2	TGCGCCAGCAGTGAATGGCAAGGGGGAGGCTACACCTTC	CASSEWQGGGYTF
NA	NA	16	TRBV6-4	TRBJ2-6	TGTGCCAGCAGTGACTCGAAAACTGATGGGGCCAACGTCCTGACTTTC	CASSDSKTDGANVLTF
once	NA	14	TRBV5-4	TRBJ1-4	TGTGCCAGCAGCTTGGGAGGGGTTGGTGAAAAACTGTTTTTT	CASSLGGVGEKLFF
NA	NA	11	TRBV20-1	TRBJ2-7	TGCAGTGCTAGAAAAGGGGACGAGCAGTACTTC	CSARKGDEQYF
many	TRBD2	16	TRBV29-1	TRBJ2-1	TGCAGCGTGTATACTAGCGGGAGAAATTCCTACAATGAGCAGTTCTTC	CSVYTSGRNSYNEQFF
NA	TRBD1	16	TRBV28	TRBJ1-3	TGTGCCAGCAGATCTCCGGGACAGGGATGGGGAAACACCATATATTTT	CASRSPGQGWGNTIYF
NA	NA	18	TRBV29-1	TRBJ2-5	TGCAGGGGCGCGGGCGAGGCCCTCAGCCCCCCCCGCCAAGAGACCCAGTACTTC	CRGAGEALSPPRQETQYF
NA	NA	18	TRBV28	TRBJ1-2	TGTGCCAGCGCTCCGAAGCAGTTTCTCGTCAGGCAGGGAGGTGGCTACACCTTC	CASAPKQFLVRQGGGYTF
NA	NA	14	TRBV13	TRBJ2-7	TGTGCCAGCAGCCGGGTGGGCGAAGCCCGCGAGCAGTACTTC	CASSRVGEAREQYF
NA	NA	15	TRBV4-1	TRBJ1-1	TGCGCCAGCAGCGGGTACAGGGAGGGGAACACTGAAGCTTTCTTT	CASSGYREGNTEAFF
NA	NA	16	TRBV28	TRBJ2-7	TGTGCCAGCAGCCCACCCCGGACCAACGGCCCCTACGAGCAGTACTTC	CASSPPRTNGPYEQYF
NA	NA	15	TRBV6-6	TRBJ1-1	TGTGCCAGCAGTTACCTCGGGCAGCAGAACACTGAAGCTTTCTTT	CASSYLGQQNTEAFF
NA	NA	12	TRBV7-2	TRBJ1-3	TGTGCCAGCAGCCAACAGCGAAACACCATATATTTT	CASSQQRNTIYF
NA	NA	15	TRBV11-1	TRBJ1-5	TGTGCCAGCAGCTTTTCCGGGCCTGGGGATCAGCCCCAGCATTTT	CASSFSGPGDQPQHF
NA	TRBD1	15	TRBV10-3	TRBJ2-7	TGTGCCATCAGTGGGAGAGGACAGGGGGCTTACGAGCAGTACTTC	CAISGRGQGAYEQYF
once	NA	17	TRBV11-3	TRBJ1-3	TGTGCCAGCAGCTTACCCGGGAACAGTCGCTCTGGAAACACCATATATTTT	CASSLPGNSRSGNTIYF
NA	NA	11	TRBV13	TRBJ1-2	TGTGCCAGCAGCTTCGGGTATGGCTACACCTTC	CASSFGYGYTF